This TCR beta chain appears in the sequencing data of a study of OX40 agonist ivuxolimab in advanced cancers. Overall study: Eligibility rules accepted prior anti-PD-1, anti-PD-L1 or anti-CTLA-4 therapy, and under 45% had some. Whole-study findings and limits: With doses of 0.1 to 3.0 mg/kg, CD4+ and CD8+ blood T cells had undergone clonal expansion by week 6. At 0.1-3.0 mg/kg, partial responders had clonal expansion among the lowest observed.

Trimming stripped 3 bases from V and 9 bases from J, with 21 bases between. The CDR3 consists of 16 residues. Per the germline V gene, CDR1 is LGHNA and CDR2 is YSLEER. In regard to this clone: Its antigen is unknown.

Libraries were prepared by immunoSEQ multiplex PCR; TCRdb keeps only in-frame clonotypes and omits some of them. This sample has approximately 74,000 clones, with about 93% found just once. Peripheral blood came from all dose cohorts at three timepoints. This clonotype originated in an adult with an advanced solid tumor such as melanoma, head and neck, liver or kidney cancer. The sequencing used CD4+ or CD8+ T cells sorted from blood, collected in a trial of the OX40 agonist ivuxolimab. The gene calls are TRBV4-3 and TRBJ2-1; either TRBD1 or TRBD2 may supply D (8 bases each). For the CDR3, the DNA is TGCGCCAGCAGCCAGGAGCAGGGGGCGGGGGGTTTTGAGCAGTTCTTC. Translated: CASSQEQGAGGFEQFF.